Below are 31 T cell receptor beta chains sequenced from a single sample in a study of CD8+CD57+ T cells in acquired aplastic anemia. Genomic DNA was employed as the template in profiling TCR beta VDJ and CDR3. TCRdb called the reads again in MiXCR, with one record for every CDR3 protein. The data contain roughly 86,000 distinct CDR3 sequences, around 42% of them singletons. Sequencing was carried out using sorted CD4+, CD8+, or CD8+CD57+ T cells (not recorded which) from PBMCs. The receptors were gathered from a human donor in good health, serving as a control.

In this sample, this clonotype turned up a few times. The chain couples TRBV25-1 to TRBJ1-1; 10 bases agree with TRBD1. The ends lost 5 bases at V and 2 bases at J; junction bases unmatched: 8. Germline values: CDR1 MGHDK, CDR2 SYGVNS. The CDR3 loop spans 16 amino acids. The CDR3 loop reads CASSLTGQGPNTEAFF. The CDR3 DNA sequence: TGTGCCAGCAGTCTCACGGGACAGGGGCCCAACACTGAAGCTTTCTTT.

The rearrangement links TRBV5-1 to TRBJ2-7; possibly TRBD1 or TRBD2 for D (5 bases each). The CDR3 runs 13 residues. Germline V gene lookup returns CDR1 SGHRS and CDR2 YFSETQ. Trimming stripped 0 bases from V and 5 bases from J, with 9 bases between. CDR3 bases: TGCGCCAGCAGCTTGGTCCGGGGCCACGAGCAGTACTTC. This gives the protein CASSLVRGHEQYF.

The rearrangement uses TRBV12-3 or TRBV12-4 and TRBJ2-1; unclear D gene. The CDR3 consists of 13 residues. Deletions cut 2 bases from V and 6 bases from J, with 8 bases between. CDR3 in amino acids: CASSLFWGNEQFF. CDR3 nucleotides: TGTGCCAGCAGTTTATTTTGGGGCAATGAGCAGTTCTTC.

The V call is TRBV10-1, the J call TRBJ2-5, with D unresolved. The CDR3 is 13 amino acids. The V end was cut by 4 bases, the J end by 3 bases, with 9 bases between. Per the germline V gene, CDR1 is WNHNN and CDR2 is SYGVQD (reference sequence). CDR3: CASSAGPKETQYF. The CDR3 bases are TGCGCCAGCAGTGCTGGGCCTAAAGAGACCCAGTACTTC.

This clonotype has a count of ten or more. This chain uses TRBV14 with TRBJ2-3; no definite D call. The CDR3 extends over 13 amino acids. V was cut by 1 base and J by 4 bases, with 6 bases left in between. Germline lookup yields CDR1 SGHDN and CDR2 FVKESK. CDR3 DNA sequence: TGTGCCAGCAGCCAAGGATTCCCAGATACGCAGTATTTT. This sequence encodes CASSQGFPDTQYF.

The rearrangement links TRBV19 to TRBJ2-3, with D unresolved. Germline loops: CDR1 LNHDA, CDR2 SQIVND (reference sequence). Between the trimmed V and J ends, which lost 7 bases and 2 bases, there was a span of 10 bases. This CDR3 is 13 amino acids long. The CDR3 bases are TGTGCCAGTAACCCCGGTCTCACAGATACGCAGTATTTT. It codes for CASNPGLTDTQYF.

The genes are TRBV27 and TRBJ1-2; 9 bases are shared with TRBD1. The ends lost 6 bases at V and 8 bases at J; junction bases unmatched: 10. Germline assignment: CDR1 MNHEY and CDR2 SMNVEV (reference sequence). The CDR3 is 14 amino acids. In DNA form, the CDR3 reads TGTGCCAGCAGCAAAGGACAGGGGAGGGAAGGCTACACCTTC. This translates into CASSKGQGREGYTF.

The rearrangement uses TRBV12-3 or TRBV12-4 and TRBJ2-4, with unresolved D. Between the trimmed V and J ends, which lost 9 bases and 0 bases, there was a span of 15 bases. This CDR3 has 15 amino acids. CDR3 region: CASRSAVGAKNIQYF. CDR3 nucleotides: TGTGCCAGTCGGTCCGCTGTGGGAGCCAAAAACATTCAGTACTTC.

The chain employs TRBV11-2 and TRBJ1-3; TRBD1 is a possible D gene (6 bases). V was clipped by 2 bases and J by 0 bases, with 11 bases between them. The CDR3 has 16 residues. Per the germline V gene, CDR1 is SGHAT and CDR2 is FQNNGV. Here the CDR3 DNA reads TGTGCCAGCAGCTTAACAGGGACTCCCTCTGGAAACACCATATATTTT. Translated: CASSLTGTPSGNTIYF.

A word on this clonotype: This may arise from a read error, as a much more abundant clone is one base away. The rearrangement joins TRBV4-2 to TRBJ1-1, with 7 bases matching TRBD1. This CDR3 is built from 15 residues. Germline V gene sequence: CDR1 LGHNA, CDR2 YNFKEQ. The CDR3 sequence is CACSQGTGANTEAFF. The CDR3 coding sequence is TGTGCCTGCAGCCAAGGTACAGGGGCGAACACTGAAGCTTTCTTT.

In its sample, this clonotype was seen many times. The chain employs TRBV29-1 and TRBJ1-5; D unresolved. Per the germline V gene, CDR1 is SQVTM and CDR2 is ANQGSEA. This CDR3 contains 13 residues. V was cut by 4 bases and J by 0 bases, with 7 bases left in between. CDR3 sequence: CSVAVDSNQPQHF. The CDR3 nucleotides are TGCAGCGTTGCGGTCGATAGCAATCAGCCCCAGCATTTT.

This clonotype was seen a single time. The J gene is TRBJ1-1, the V gene TRBV19; D might be TRBD1 (6 bases). Germline V lookup: CDR1 LNHDA, CDR2 SQIVND (reference sequence). Trimming pared 6 bases from V and 4 bases from J, leaving 12 bases between. The CDR3 loop spans 13 amino acids. CDR3 sequence: CASSQGRFTEAFF. The CDR3 nucleotides are TGTGCCAGTAGCCAGGGGCGATTCACTGAAGCTTTCTTT.

V and J are TRBV7-8 and TRBJ1-1; 7 bases agree with TRBD1. Unmatched junction bases numbered 5, after V lost 3 bases and J lost 1 base. Germline V lookup: CDR1 SGHVS, CDR2 FQNEAQ. The CDR3 runs to 15 residues. The CDR3 spells CASSFLWTGNTEAFF. CDR3 sequence (DNA): TGTGCCAGCAGCTTTCTCTGGACAGGGAACACTGAAGCTTTCTTT.

Details on this clonotype: This is likely a read error, given that the CDR3 carries no conserved phenylalanine or tryptophan at its end. The chain joins TRBV20-1 to TRBJ1-1; D might be TRBD1 (5 bases). V was shortened by 3 bases and J by 2 bases, with 22 bases between the two germline ends. CDR1 and CDR2 from the germline V gene are DFQATT and SNEGSKA (reference sequence). This CDR3 contains 17 residues. In DNA, the CDR3 is TGCAGTGCTAGGATTTGGCGGGGGGACGTAACTAACACTGAAGCTTTCCTT. The encoded protein is CSARIWRGDVTNTEAFL.

This clonotype was observed many times. This chain connects TRBV15 to TRBJ1-2, with 10 bases matching TRBD1. The V gene's germline CDR1 is LNHNV and CDR2 YYDKDF (reference sequence). J was trimmed by 3 bases and V by 3 bases; bases with no gene match: 10. The CDR3 has 17 residues. CDR3 sequence reads: CATSREEGQGYYYGYTF. Here the CDR3 DNA reads TGTGCCACCAGCAGGGAAGAGGGACAGGGGTATTACTATGGCTACACCTTC.

The chain employs TRBV29-1 and TRBJ1-1, with TRBD1 matching 10 bases. The ends lost 3 bases at V and 11 bases at J; junction bases unmatched: 6. Germline lookup yields CDR1 SQVTM and CDR2 ANQGSEA. The CDR3 contains 12 residues. The CDR3 protein is CSVDGGGQGAFF. DNA of the CDR3: TGCAGCGTTGATGGTGGGGGACAGGGGGCTTTCTTT.

This clonotype was detected many times. The V call is TRBV2, the J call TRBJ2-1; the match to TRBD2 covers 13 bases. V lost 6 bases and J lost 9; bases outside the gene matches: 11. CDR1 and CDR2 from the germline V gene are SNHLY and FYNNEI. This CDR3 is 16 amino acids long. The CDR3 sequence is CASSIPLAGGRSEQFF. CDR3 coding DNA: TGTGCCAGCAGCATACCACTAGCGGGGGGGCGAAGTGAGCAGTTCTTC.

The rearrangement links TRBV7-9 to TRBJ2-5, with a weak D call TRBD2 (7 bases). CDR1 is SEHNR, CDR2 FQNEAQ, per germline (reference sequence). This CDR3 comprises 15 residues. V shed 1 base and J shed 1 base, with 10 bases lying between them. DNA for the CDR3: TGTGCCAGCAGCTTAGTAGGGGGGGTCCAAGAGACCCAGTACTTC. Its protein product is CASSLVGGVQETQYF.

V usage is TRBV24-1 and J usage is TRBJ1-5; D gene uncertain. With 3 bases removed from V and 6 bases from J, the gap between germline ends came to 8 bases. Germline-derived CDR1 and CDR2 are KGHDR and SFDVKD. This CDR3 spans 13 amino acids. CDR3 region: CATSDPGGQPQHF. In DNA, the CDR3 is TGTGCCACCAGTGATCCCGGAGGTCAGCCCCAGCATTTT.

At least ten counts were recorded for this clonotype. V and J are TRBV29-1 and TRBJ2-5, with TRBD2 matching over 10 bases. Trimming removed 8 bases from V and 4 bases from J; junction bases left unmatched: 7. Germline V gives CDR1 SQVTM, CDR2 ANQGSEA. This CDR3 has 13 amino acids. The CDR3 sequence is CSSSGGAGETQYF. In nucleotides, the CDR3 is TGCAGCTCGAGCGGGGGGGCGGGAGAGACCCAGTACTTC.

The chain carries TRBV15 and TRBJ2-7; 7 bases match TRBD1. With 1 base clipped from V and 1 base from J, the junction kept 4 bases outside the gene matches. This CDR3 has 15 residues. Germline-derived CDR1 and CDR2 are LNHNV and YYDKDF (reference sequence). The CDR3 protein is CATSRVGTVSYEQYF. In DNA form, the CDR3 reads TGTGCCACCAGCAGAGTGGGGACAGTTTCCTACGAGCAGTACTTC.

V and J are TRBV12-3 or TRBV12-4 and TRBJ2-3, with D possibly matching TRBD1 (6 bases). The V and J ends lost 4 bases and 7 bases respectively, with 18 bases between them. The CDR3 is 15 residues long. CDR3 amino acids: CASSSPLGTLNTQYF. CDR3 sequence (DNA): TGTGCCAGCAGTTCCCCCCTCGGGACACTCAATACGCAGTATTTT.

This clonotype has a handful of counts. The CDR3 loop reads CASGPLADETQYF. CDR3 DNA sequence: TGTGCCAGCGGACCTCTAGCGGACGAGACCCAGTACTTC. The rearrangement joins TRBV6-1 to TRBJ2-5, with 7 bases lining up with TRBD2. Germline V gene sequence: CDR1 MNHNS, CDR2 SASEGT. CDR3 size: 13 residues. V gave up 8 bases and J gave up 5 bases; unmatched junction bases: 8.

This clonotype was seen more than once but under ten times. The chain recombines TRBV19 with TRBJ2-3; tentative D call: TRBD1 (5 bases). The germline CDR1 and CDR2 sequences are LNHDA and SQIVND (reference sequence). V lost 4 bases to trimming and J lost 4 bases, with 12 bases between them. The CDR3 runs to 14 residues. The CDR3 sequence: CASSNLRGSDTQYF. Here the CDR3 DNA reads TGTGCCAGTAGTAACCTAAGGGGTTCAGATACGCAGTATTTT.

This clonotype was detected many times. The gene calls are TRBV5-1 and TRBJ2-7; D possibly matches TRBD1 or TRBD2 (7 bases each). V was trimmed by 0 bases and J by 3 bases, leaving 13 bases between them. Per the germline V gene, CDR1 is SGHRS and CDR2 is YFSETQ. This CDR3 is 15 amino acids long. The CDR3 protein is CASSLAGGGIYEQYF. The CDR3 nucleotides read TGCGCCAGCAGCTTGGCAGGGGGAGGGATCTACGAGCAGTACTTC.

V usage is TRBV24-1 and J usage is TRBJ1-1, with D possibly TRBD1 on 5 matching bases. The V and J ends lost 10 bases and 1 base respectively, with 9 bases between them. Per germline, CDR1 KGHDR and CDR2 SFDVKD. The CDR3 is made up of 12 amino acids. This CDR3 reads CATAGTNTEAFF. The CDR3 nucleotides are TGTGCCACTGCCGGGACGAACACTGAAGCTTTCTTT.

This clonotype was seen many times. An end of the junction does not agree with germline; a read error may underlie this. The genes are TRBV25-1 and TRBJ2-3, with D possibly being TRBD2 (5 bases). The CDR3 is 15 amino acids. Germline values: CDR1 MGHDK, CDR2 SYGVNS. Written as DNA, the CDR3 is TGTGCCAGCAGTTTTGCTGGAGGCTACACAGATGCGCAGTATTTT. Its protein product is CASSFAGGYTDAQYF.

This clonotype has at least ten counts. The V and J genes are TRBV7-9 and TRBJ2-1; weak D call: TRBD2 (6 bases). Per the germline V gene, CDR1 is SEHNR and CDR2 is FQNEAQ (reference sequence). The CDR3 loop spans 11 amino acids. V was shortened by 4 bases and J by 10 bases, with 8 bases between the two germline ends. CDR3 protein: CASSSAGEQFF. The CDR3 bases are TGTGCCAGCAGCTCGGCGGGAGAGCAGTTCTTC.

V gene TRBV11-3 combines with J gene TRBJ2-1; TRBD2 might be the D (6 bases). This CDR3 is 12 amino acids long. The V gene's germline CDR1 is SGHNT and CDR2 YENEEA. V dropped 4 bases and J dropped 12 bases, with 13 bases sitting between them. CDR3 DNA: TGTGCCAGCAGCTGGGGACTGAATTGGCAGTTCTTC. Translation gives CASSWGLNWQFF.

The chain recombines TRBV10-3 with TRBJ1-2; D is unclear. V lost 2 bases and J 5 bases, leaving 6 bases between the germline ends. Per germline, CDR1 ENHRY and CDR2 SYGVKD. The CDR3 contains 12 residues. The DNA for the CDR3 is TGTGCCATCAGTGAGGAGGTTTATGGCTACACCTTC. This translates into CAISEEVYGYTF.

On this clonotype: One base away lies a much larger clone, so this may be a sequencing read error. The CDR3 end shows no conserved phenylalanine or tryptophan, and so a read error is likely. V usage is TRBV5-8 and J usage is TRBJ2-1, with D possibly matching TRBD1 (5 bases). CDR1 is SGHTS, CDR2 YDEGEE, per germline. The CDR3 totals 12 residues. V lost 3 bases and J 8 bases, leaving 9 bases between the germline ends. The CDR3 sequence is CASSSARDEQFL. The CDR3 coding sequence is TGTGCCAGCAGCTCCGCCAGGGATGAGCAGTTCCTC.